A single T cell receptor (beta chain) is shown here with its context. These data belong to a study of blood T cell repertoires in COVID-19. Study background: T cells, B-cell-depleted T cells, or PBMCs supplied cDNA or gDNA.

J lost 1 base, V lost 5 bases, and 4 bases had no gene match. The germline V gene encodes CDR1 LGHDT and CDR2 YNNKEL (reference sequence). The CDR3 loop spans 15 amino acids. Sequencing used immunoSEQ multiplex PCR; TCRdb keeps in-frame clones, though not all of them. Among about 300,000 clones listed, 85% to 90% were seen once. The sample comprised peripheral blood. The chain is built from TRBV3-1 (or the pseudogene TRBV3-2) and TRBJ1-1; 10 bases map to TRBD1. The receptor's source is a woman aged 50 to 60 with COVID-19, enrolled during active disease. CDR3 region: CASSYRQGANTEAFF. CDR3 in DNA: TGTGCCAGCAGCTATCGACAGGGGGCGAACACTGAAGCTTTCTTT.